Presented here are 29 T cell receptor beta chains from one specimen sequenced in a study of beta chain features in type 1 diabetes. Study results and caveats: All four CD4+ subsets of Type 1 diabetes patients contained TCRB CDR3s that were moderately but significantly shorter.

Their recognized antigens are unknown. Since all of the isolated RNA was reverse transcribed, expressed TCRB transcripts were what got sequenced. Produced via immunoSEQ multiplex PCR; TCRdb's table is partial and in-frame only. The table shows roughly 340,000 clones, with roughly 13% occurring only once. The sample was naive CD4+ T cells from blood. The receptors stem from a young woman with type 1 diabetes.

CDR3 amino acids: CASTLLLAVTDTQYF. In nucleotides, the CDR3 is TGTGCCAGCACCTTACTACTAGCGGTCACAGATACGCAGTATTTT. V gene TRBV2 combines with J gene TRBJ2-3; TRBD2 agrees at 8 bases. The V gene's germline CDR1 is SNHLY and CDR2 FYNNEI. The CDR3 is made up of 15 amino acids. With 7 bases clipped from V and 2 bases from J, the junction kept 8 bases outside the gene matches.

This clone was seen a few times. The CDR3 region has the DNA TGTGCCAGCAGCTTACGGACAGGGGCCGATACTGAAGCTTTCTTT. This sequence encodes CASSLRTGADTEAFF. The chain uses TRBV11-2 and TRBJ1-1, with TRBD1 matching 9 bases. The CDR3 is 15 residues long. The germline CDR1 and CDR2 sequences are SGHAT and FQNNGV. The junction had 6 bases not matched to a gene; V was cut back by 2 bases and J by 5 bases.

The chain joins TRBV12-5 to TRBJ2-1; D perhaps matches TRBD1 (6 bases). This CDR3 is built from 15 residues. V lost 0 bases to trimming and J lost 3 bases, with 9 bases between them. Germline CDR1 reads LGHNT; CDR2 reads FRNRAP. CDR3 sequence (DNA): TGTGCTAGTGGTTTGGTTCGGACAGACTACAATGAGCAGTTCTTC. It codes for CASGLVRTDYNEQFF.

The chain combines TRBV11-2 with TRBJ2-4; TRBD2 matches 8 bases. Trimming cost V 3 bases and J 0 bases; bases outside gene matches: 7. Germline V gene lookup returns CDR1 SGHAT and CDR2 FQNNGV. The CDR3 length is 17 residues. The CDR3, as DNA: TGTGCCAGCAGCTTTCAACGACTAGCGCCAGCCAAAAACATTCAGTACTTC. This sequence encodes CASSFQRLAPAKNIQYF. Drawing the rest from reference TRBV11-2 and TRBJ2-4, the complete variable domain is EAGVAQSPRYKIIEKRQSVAFWCNPISGHATLYWYQQILGQGPKLLIQFQNNGVVDDSQLPKDRFSAERLKGVDSTLKIQPAKLEDSAVYLCASSFQRLAPAKNIQYFGAGTRLSVL.

The V gene is TRBV18, the J gene TRBJ2-7, with a possible D match to TRBD2 (6 bases). Per germline, CDR1 KGHSH and CDR2 LQKENI. This CDR3 region has 15 residues. V lost 2 bases, J lost 4 bases, and 15 bases lay in between. This CDR3 is CASSPAAGIGYEQYV. The CDR3 DNA follows: TGTGCCAGCTCACCAGCGGCGGGGATCGGTTACGAGCAGTACGTC.

The chain combines TRBV29-1 with TRBJ2-1; 10 positions match TRBD2. CDR1 SQVTM and CDR2 ANQGSEA come from the germline V gene. Trimming at V came to 3 bases and at J to 9 bases, leaving 14 bases not matched to a gene. The CDR3 loop spans 16 amino acids. CDR3 sequence (DNA): TGCAGCGTTGATCGGAGGACTAGCGGCCCCTTGGTTGAGCAGTTCTTC. Translating it yields CSVDRRTSGPLVEQFF.

The chain carries TRBV5-1 and TRBJ2-1; D is perhaps TRBD2 (6 bases). Germline V gene data show CDR1 as SGHRS and CDR2 as YFSETQ. The V end was cut by 1 base, the J end by 0 bases, with 8 bases between. CDR3 size: 15 residues. In nucleotides, the CDR3 is TGCGCCAGCAGCTTGACTAGCACCTCCTACAATGAGCAGTTCTTC. Protein product: CASSLTSTSYNEQFF.

V is TRBV28 and J is TRBJ2-2; 14 bases are shared with TRBD2. V lost 2 bases to trimming and J lost 8 bases; unmatched junction nucleotides: 4. The CDR3 sequence is 16 residues long. CDR1 is MDHEN, CDR2 SYDVKM, per germline. The CDR3 DNA reads TGTGCCAGCAGTTTAGGACTAGCGGGAGGAAGAGGGGAGCTGTTTTTT. This codes for CASSLGLAGGRGELFF.

A few counts support this clone. The rearrangement joins TRBV19 to TRBJ1-5; TRBD1 might be the D (6 bases). V lost 5 bases to trimming and J lost 15 bases, with 20 bases between them. This CDR3 has 13 amino acids. Germline V gene data show CDR1 as LNHDA and CDR2 as SQIVND (reference sequence). The CDR3 region is CASSAGQTNLRHF. In nucleotides, the CDR3 is TGTGCCAGTAGTGCAGGACAGACGAACTTAAGGCATTTT.

Only a few counts were recorded for this clone. This chain connects TRBV18 to TRBJ2-1; D gene uncertain. CDR1 is KGHSH and CDR2 is LQKENI in the germline V gene. The CDR3 is made up of 13 amino acids. V was cut by 3 bases and J by 6 bases, with 9 bases left in between. The CDR3 protein is CASSPRLLNEQFF. The CDR3 DNA sequence: TGTGCCAGCTCACCTAGACTGCTCAATGAGCAGTTCTTC.

The V call is TRBV15, the J call TRBJ2-5; D call uncertain. This CDR3 has 14 residues. Germline CDR1 LNHNV, CDR2 YYDKDF (reference sequence). Trimming took off 0 bases at V and 5 bases at J, with 10 bases between the two ends. Here the CDR3 reads CATSRDTGLETQYF. The CDR3 nucleotides read TGTGCCACCAGCAGAGATACCGGGTTGGAGACCCAGTACTTC.

A few counts support this clone. Here the CDR3 reads CASSKERRESDTQYF. CDR3 coding DNA: TGTGCCAGCAGCAAAGAAAGGAGGGAGTCAGATACGCAGTATTTT. V is TRBV21-1 and J is TRBJ2-3; the D segment call TRBD2 is taken from the table without a DNA check. TRBV21-1 is given as a pseudogene. This CDR3 has 15 residues.

This clone was seen a handful of times. The chain links TRBV7-9 to TRBJ1-1; 7 positions agree with TRBD1. Germline-derived CDR1 and CDR2 are SEHNR and FQNEAQ (reference sequence). With 4 bases clipped from V and 1 base from J, the junction kept 6 bases outside the gene matches. This CDR3 spans 15 amino acids. Here the CDR3 DNA reads TGTGCCAGCAGCTCTACGACAGGGAGGAACACTGAAGCTTTCTTT. It specifies CASSSTTGRNTEAFF.

The sample holds a few counts of this clone. J is TRBJ2-3 and V is TRBV30, with D maybe TRBD2 (5 bases). Germline V lookup: CDR1 GTSNPN, CDR2 SVGIG (reference sequence). The CDR3 has 14 amino acids. Trimming shortened V by 2 bases and J by 1 base, and 10 bases separated the two germline ends. The CDR3 region is CAWSTAGGTDTQYF. The CDR3 nucleotides are TGTGCCTGGAGTACTGCGGGCGGCACAGATACGCAGTATTTT.

A few counts support this clone. V gene TRBV6-5 combines with J gene TRBJ2-1; 7 bases match TRBD2. This CDR3 has 16 residues. Trimming took 2 bases from V and 2 from J; bases not matched to a gene: 6. Looked up from germline, CDR1 is MNHEY and CDR2 is SVGAGI. The CDR3 sequence: CASSYVPSGTYNEQFF. The CDR3 bases are TGTGCCAGCAGTTACGTCCCTAGCGGCACCTACAATGAGCAGTTCTTC.

This clone appeared a few times. This chain uses TRBV5-1 with TRBJ2-5; 9 bases are a match to TRBD1. The CDR3 extends over 16 amino acids. Looked up from germline, CDR1 is SGHRS and CDR2 is YFSETQ. Losses at the gene ends were 3 bases for V and 2 bases for J; bases not matched to a gene: 8. CDR3 coding DNA: TGCGCCAGCAGCTGGGGAAGTGGGACAGGGCAAGAGACCCAGTACTTC. Protein: CASSWGSGTGQETQYF.

This clone was detected a few times. The gene calls are TRBV27 and TRBJ1-5; D is perhaps TRBD1 (6 bases). The CDR3 has 15 residues. Germline V gives CDR1 MNHEY, CDR2 SMNVEV (reference sequence). Between the trimmed V and J ends, which lost 6 bases and 0 bases, there was a span of 12 bases. CDR3 sequence: CASSQDRYSNQPQHF. Written as DNA, the CDR3 is TGTGCCAGCAGCCAGGACAGATATAGCAATCAGCCCCAGCATTTT.

This clone was observed a handful of times. The V and J genes are TRBV5-1 and TRBJ2-2; TRBD2 aligns across 14 bases. Germline CDR1 and CDR2: SGHRS and YFSETQ. This CDR3 region has 15 residues. Trimming at V came to 8 bases and at J to 7 bases, leaving 7 bases not matched to a gene. This chain's CDR3 is CASAGLAGAHGELFF. For the CDR3, the DNA is TGCGCCAGTGCGGGACTAGCGGGAGCCCACGGGGAGCTGTTTTTT.

V usage is TRBV7-6 and J usage is TRBJ1-5, with TRBD1 as a possible D gene (5 bases). This CDR3 has 15 amino acids. V lost 1 base and J 6 bases, leaving 13 bases between the germline ends. Germline CDR1 SGHVS, CDR2 FNYEAQ. CDR3 bases: TGTGCCAGCAGCTTAGGGCAGGGAGGCACTCAGCCCCAGCATTTT. Translated: CASSLGQGGTQPQHF.

This clone was counted a few times. V is TRBV30 and J is TRBJ2-7; 8 bases are a match to TRBD1. Germline V gene sequence: CDR1 GTSNPN, CDR2 SVGIG (reference sequence). Trimming cost V 5 bases and J 5 bases; bases outside gene matches: 2. CDR3 length: 11 residues. CDR3 sequence: CAWATGDEQYV. In DNA form, the CDR3 reads TGTGCCTGGGCGACAGGGGACGAGCAGTACGTC.

This clone was observed a handful of times. CDR3 sequence (DNA): TGTGCCAGCAGCTTGGTAGGACAGAGTAACTATGGCTACACCTTC. Protein: CASSLVGQSNYGYTF. The V gene is TRBV5-4, the J gene TRBJ1-2; a weak D match, TRBD1 (6 bases). Germline-derived CDR1 and CDR2 are SGHNT and YYREEE (reference sequence). CDR3 length equals 15 residues. V lost 0 bases and J 1 base, leaving 10 bases between the germline ends.

This clone appeared a few times. The V and J genes are TRBV7-9 and TRBJ2-1; 14 bases align to TRBD2. This CDR3 is built from 17 residues. Germline V gene sequence: CDR1 SEHNR, CDR2 FQNEAQ (reference sequence). V shed 2 bases, J shed 13 bases, and the junction held 13 bases outside the gene matches. This CDR3 is CASSLTFGTSGSEIQFF. The CDR3 DNA sequence: TGTGCCAGCAGCTTAACGTTCGGGACTAGCGGGAGCGAGATTCAGTTCTTC. Based on the CDR3 plus reference TRBV7-9 and TRBJ2-1, the full variable domain is DTGVSQNPRHKITKRGQNVTFRCDPISEHNRLYWYRQTLGQGPEFLTYFQNEAQLEKSRLLSDRFSAERPKGSFSTLEIQRTEQGDSAMYLCASSLTFGTSGSEIQFFGPGTRLTVL.

This clone was recorded a few times. V gene TRBV28 combines with J gene TRBJ2-1, with D tentatively TRBD1 (5 bases). There are 15 residues in the CDR3. With 3 bases removed from V and 9 bases from J, the gap between germline ends came to 18 bases. Germline-derived CDR1 and CDR2 are MDHEN and SYDVKM. The CDR3 region is CASSLGRTLHGEQFF. CDR3 DNA sequence: TGTGCCAGCAGTTTGGGGCGGACCCTCCATGGTGAGCAGTTCTTC.

This clone was seen a few times. The rearrangement uses TRBV15 and TRBJ2-3; the match to TRBD2 covers 7 bases. Trimming took 0 bases from V and 4 from J; bases not matched to a gene: 10. Germline CDR1 and CDR2: LNHNV and YYDKDF (reference sequence). The CDR3 length is 17 residues. CDR3: CATSRDGGGPKADTQYF. The CDR3 bases are TGTGCCACCAGCAGAGATGGGGGAGGGCCCAAGGCAGATACGCAGTATTTT.

This clone came up a few times. The chain recombines TRBV28 with TRBJ2-1, with TRBD2 identical over 9 bases. The V gene end was trimmed by 6 bases and the J gene end by 5 bases; junction bases not matched to a gene: 8. The germline V gene has CDR1 MDHEN and CDR2 SYDVKM. The CDR3 is 15 amino acids. CDR3 bases: TGTGCCAGCAGCTTAGCGGGAGCCATCCACAATGAGCAGTTCTTC. It encodes CASSLAGAIHNEQFF.

The CDR3 reads CASSLDRSSYNEQFF. CDR3 coding DNA: TGTGCCAGCAGCTTGGATAGAAGCTCCTACAATGAGCAGTTCTTC. J is TRBJ2-1 and V is TRBV5-6; D gene uncertain. V was clipped by 0 bases and J by 0 bases, with 7 bases between them. The CDR3 length is 15 residues. CDR1 and CDR2 from the germline V gene are SGHDT and YYEEEE.

This clone was found a few times. CDR3 nucleotides: TGTGCCAGCAGCCAAGATCAGGGGTACAATCAGCCCCAGCATTTT. Translated: CASSQDQGYNQPQHF. The gene calls are TRBV4-2 and TRBJ1-5; a possible D gene is TRBD1 (6 bases). Between the trimmed V and J ends, which lost 0 bases and 3 bases, there was a span of 9 bases. The CDR3 extends over 15 amino acids. Germline CDR1 and CDR2: LGHNA and YNFKEQ.

Details on this clone: Other DNA sequences within the sample encode an identical CDR3. The chain has TRBV5-4 and TRBJ2-1; 7 nucleotides agree with TRBD2. In germline, CDR1 is SGHNT, CDR2 YYREEE (reference sequence). V lost 0 bases, J lost 2 bases, and 2 bases stayed unmatched. The CDR3 spans 15 residues. DNA of the CDR3: TGTGCCAGCAGCTTGGGCGGGGGACCCTACAATGAGCAGTTCTTC. It codes for CASSLGGGPYNEQFF.

There are a few counts of this clone. CDR3 in amino acids: CASSLTRVANVLTF. The CDR3 nucleotides read TGTGCCAGCAGTCTAACTAGGGTTGCCAACGTCCTGACTTTC. The J gene is TRBJ2-6, the V gene TRBV27; maybe TRBD2 (5 bases). Germline lookup yields CDR1 MNHEY and CDR2 SMNVEV (reference sequence). The CDR3 sequence is 14 residues long. V was pared by 5 bases and J by 7 bases, with 12 bases between.